The present TCR beta chain was sequenced within a study of OX40 agonist ivuxolimab in advanced cancers. For the study at large: Enrollees could have had prior anti-PD-1, anti-PD-L1 or anti-CTLA-4 therapy, which more than 30% had received.

Trimming took off 3 bases at V and 7 bases at J, with 18 bases between the two ends. CDR1 and CDR2 (germline): LNHDA, SQIVND (reference sequence). This CDR3 region has 15 residues. The assay was immunoSEQ multiplex PCR, and TCRdb's table has in-frame clones only and misses some. The data show approximately 80,000 clones, around 94% seen once. The V call is TRBV19, the J call TRBJ1-2; D perhaps matches TRBD1 (5 bases). This material consisted of CD4+ or CD8+ T cells sorted from blood, taken in a trial of the OX40 agonist ivuxolimab. This TCR was recovered from an adult with an advanced solid tumor such as melanoma, head and neck, liver or kidney cancer. DNA for the CDR3: TGTGCCAGTAGTATCCATCTAGGGGAGGAGGGTGGCTACACCTTC. Its translation: CASSIHLGEEGGYTF.